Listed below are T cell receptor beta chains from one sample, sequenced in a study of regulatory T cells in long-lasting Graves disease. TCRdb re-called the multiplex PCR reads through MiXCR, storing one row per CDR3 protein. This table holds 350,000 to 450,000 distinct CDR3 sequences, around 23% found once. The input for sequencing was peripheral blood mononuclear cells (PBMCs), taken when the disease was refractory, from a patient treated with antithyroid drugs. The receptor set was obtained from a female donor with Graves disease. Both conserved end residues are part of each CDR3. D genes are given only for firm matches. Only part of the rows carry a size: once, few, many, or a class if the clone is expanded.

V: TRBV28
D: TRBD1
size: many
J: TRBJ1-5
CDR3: CASSLSQGTQPQHF
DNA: TGTGCCAGCAGTTTATCACAGGGGACTCAGCCCCAGCATTTT

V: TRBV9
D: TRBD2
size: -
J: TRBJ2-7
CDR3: CASSAPSGSVYEQYF
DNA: TGTGCCAGCAGCGCACCGAGCGGGAGCGTTTACGAGCAGTACTTC

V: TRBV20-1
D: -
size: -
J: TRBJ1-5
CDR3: CSARGATESSNQPQHF
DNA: TGCAGTGCTAGAGGGGCGACCGAGTCTAGCAATCAGCCCCAGCATTTT

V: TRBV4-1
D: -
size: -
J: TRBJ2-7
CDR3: CASSQDFSYEQYF
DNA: TGCGCCAGCAGCCAAGACTTCTCCTACGAGCAGTACTTC

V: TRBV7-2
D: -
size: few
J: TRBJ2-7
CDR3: CASSFGGPASYEQYF
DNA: TGTGCCAGCAGCTTCGGGGGGCCGGCCTCCTACGAGCAGTACTTC

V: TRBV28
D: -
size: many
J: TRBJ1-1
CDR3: CASSLFKNTEAFF
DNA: TGTGCCAGCAGTTTGTTCAAGAACACTGAAGCTTTCTTT

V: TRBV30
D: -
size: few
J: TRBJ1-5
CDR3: CAWKEPNQPQHF
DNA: TGTGCCTGGAAGGAGCCCAATCAGCCCCAGCATTTT

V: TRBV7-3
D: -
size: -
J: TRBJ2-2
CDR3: CASSPKTSTGELFF
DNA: TGTGCCAGCAGCCCTAAGACTAGTACCGGGGAGCTGTTTTTT

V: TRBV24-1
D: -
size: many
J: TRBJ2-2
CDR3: CATNDGSRGSGELFF
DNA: TGTGCCACCAATGACGGGAGTCGGGGGTCCGGGGAGCTGTTTTTT

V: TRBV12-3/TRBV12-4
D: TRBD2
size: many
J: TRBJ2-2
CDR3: CASSTGTSGGTGELFF
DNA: TGTGCCAGCAGTACCGGGACTAGCGGTGGCACCGGGGAGCTGTTTTTT

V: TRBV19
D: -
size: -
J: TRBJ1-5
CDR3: CASNTGIVQPQHF
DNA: TGTGCCAGTAATACAGGGATCGTTCAGCCCCAGCATTTT

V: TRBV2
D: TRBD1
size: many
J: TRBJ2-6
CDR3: CASSKDRVRANVLTF
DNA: TGTGCCAGCAGTAAGGACAGGGTTCGGGCCAACGTCCTGACTTTC

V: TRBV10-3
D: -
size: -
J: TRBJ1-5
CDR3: CAIGIATGSESNQPQHF
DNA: TGTGCCATCGGGATAGCTACAGGGAGCGAGAGCAATCAGCCCCAGCATTTT

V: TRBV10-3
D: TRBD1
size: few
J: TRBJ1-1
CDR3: CAINPTGGTEAFF
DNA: TGTGCCATCAACCCGACAGGGGGCACTGAAGCTTTCTTT

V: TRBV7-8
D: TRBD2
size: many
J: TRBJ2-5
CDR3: CAGGGVPQETQYF
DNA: TGTGCCGGCGGGGGAGTTCCACAAGAGACCCAGTACTTC

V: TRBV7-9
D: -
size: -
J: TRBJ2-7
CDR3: CASSLQGQYEQYF
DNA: TGTGCCAGCAGCTTGCAGGGCCAATACGAGCAGTACTTC

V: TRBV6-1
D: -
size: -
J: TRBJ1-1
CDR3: CASSESAPLNTEAFF
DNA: TGTGCCAGCAGTGAAAGCGCACCCCTGAACACTGAAGCTTTCTTT

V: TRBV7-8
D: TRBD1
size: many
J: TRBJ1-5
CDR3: CASSLHRTGGNQPQHF
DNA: TGTGCCAGCAGCTTACATAGGACAGGGGGCAATCAGCCCCAGCATTTT

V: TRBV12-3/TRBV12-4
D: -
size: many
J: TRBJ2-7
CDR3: CASSSTGTYEQYF
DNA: TGTGCCAGCAGTTCAACAGGGACCTACGAGCAGTACTTC

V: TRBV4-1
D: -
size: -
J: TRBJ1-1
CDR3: CASSQVGRDEAFF
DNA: TGCGCCAGCAGCCAAGTTGGCAGGGATGAAGCTTTCTTT

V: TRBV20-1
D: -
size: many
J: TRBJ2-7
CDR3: CSAPTRKEYEQYF
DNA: TGCAGTGCCCCGACTAGAAAGGAATACGAGCAGTACTTC

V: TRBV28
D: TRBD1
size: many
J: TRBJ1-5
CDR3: CASSPTQGVVKQPQHF
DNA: TGTGCCAGCAGCCCTACGCAGGGGGTTGTGAAGCAGCCCCAGCATTTT

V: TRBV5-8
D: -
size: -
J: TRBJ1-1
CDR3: CASPRQRNTEAFF
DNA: TGTGCCAGCCCTCGACAGAGGAACACTGAAGCTTTCTTT

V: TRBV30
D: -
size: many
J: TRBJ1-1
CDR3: CAWGVNTEAFF
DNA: TGTGCCTGGGGAGTGAACACTGAAGCTTTCTTT

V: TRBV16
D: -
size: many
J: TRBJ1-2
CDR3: CASRNGRPYGYTF
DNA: TGTGCCAGCAGAAACGGACGGCCCTATGGCTACACCTTC

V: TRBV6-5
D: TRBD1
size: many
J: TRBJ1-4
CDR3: CASSYSPRGRTNEKLFF
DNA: TGTGCCAGCAGTTACTCGCCTAGGGGGCGAACTAATGAAAAACTGTTTTTT

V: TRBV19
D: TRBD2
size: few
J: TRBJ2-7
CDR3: CASSAGGTYEQYF
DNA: TGTGCCAGTAGTGCGGGAGGGACCTACGAGCAGTACTTC

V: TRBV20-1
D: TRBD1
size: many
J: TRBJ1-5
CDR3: CSATGGGNQPQHF
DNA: TGCAGTGCCACAGGGGGCGGCAATCAGCCCCAGCATTTT

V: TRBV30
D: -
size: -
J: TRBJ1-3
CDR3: CAWSSMSSGNTIYF
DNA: TGTGCCTGGAGTAGCATGAGCTCTGGAAACACCATATATTTT

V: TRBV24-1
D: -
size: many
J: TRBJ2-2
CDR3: CATASRGQINTGELFF
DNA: TGTGCCACCGCCAGCCGAGGACAAATAAACACCGGGGAGCTGTTTTTT

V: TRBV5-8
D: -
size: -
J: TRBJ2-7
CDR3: CASSLGQGRSYEQYF
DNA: TGTGCCAGCAGCTTGGGGCAGGGAAGGTCCTACGAGCAGTACTTC

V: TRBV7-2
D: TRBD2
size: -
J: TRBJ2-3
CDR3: CASSFLAGLTDTQYF
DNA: TGTGCCAGCAGCTTCTTAGCGGGACTCACAGATACGCAGTATTTT

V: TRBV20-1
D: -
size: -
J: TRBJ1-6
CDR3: CSARTGGSSYNSPLHF
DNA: TGCAGTGCTAGAACGGGGGGTAGCTCCTATAATTCACCCCTCCACTTT

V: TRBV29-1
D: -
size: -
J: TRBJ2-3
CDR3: CSVVRGPADTQYF
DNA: TGCAGCGTTGTCCGAGGGCCCGCAGATACGCAGTATTTT

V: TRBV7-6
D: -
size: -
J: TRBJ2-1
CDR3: CASSLGLANNEQFF
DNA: TGTGCCAGCAGCTTAGGGCTGGCCAACAATGAGCAGTTCTTC

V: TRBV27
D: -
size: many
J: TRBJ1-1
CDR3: CASIKEMNTEAFF
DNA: TGTGCCAGCATCAAAGAGATGAACACTGAAGCTTTCTTT

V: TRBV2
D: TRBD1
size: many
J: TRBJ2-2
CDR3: CASRNPGQGLNTGELFF
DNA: TGTGCCAGCAGGAACCCTGGACAGGGCTTAAACACCGGGGAGCTGTTTTTT

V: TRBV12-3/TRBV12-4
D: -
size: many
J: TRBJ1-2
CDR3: CASSLRAENPFYGYTF
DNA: TGTGCCAGCAGTTTAAGGGCAGAAAACCCATTCTATGGCTACACCTTC

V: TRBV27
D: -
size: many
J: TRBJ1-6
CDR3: CASSMKGFNSPLHF
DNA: TGTGCCAGCAGTATGAAGGGTTTCAATTCACCCCTCCACTTT

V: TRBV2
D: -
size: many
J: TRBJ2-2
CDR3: CASSYIPGELFF
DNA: TGTGCCAGCAGTTACATACCCGGGGAGCTGTTTTTT

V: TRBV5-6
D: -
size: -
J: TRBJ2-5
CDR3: CASSQPRRETQYF
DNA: TGTGCCAGCAGCCAGCCGAGGAGAGAGACCCAGTACTTC

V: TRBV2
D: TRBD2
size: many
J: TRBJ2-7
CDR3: CASRGLAGESLRQYF
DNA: TGTGCCAGCAGGGGACTAGCGGGAGAGAGTCTGCGGCAGTACTTC

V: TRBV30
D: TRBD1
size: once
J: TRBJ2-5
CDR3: CAWNLGQRETQYF
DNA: TGTGCCTGGAACCTGGGACAGCGAGAGACCCAGTACTTC

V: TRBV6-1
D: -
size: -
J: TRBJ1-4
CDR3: CASTLRRLNRVAGEKLFF
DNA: TGTGCCAGCACGCTACGGAGACTTAATAGAGTTGCGGGGGAAAAACTGTTTTTT